This T cell receptor (beta chain) was recovered during a study of T cells in Graves' hyperthyroidism and ophthalmopathy. Study-wide context: Before treatment of any kind, peripheral blood was taken at initial diagnosis. Study-wide results and limits: A model of 13 V-J pairs discriminated ophthalmopathy from stable hyperthyroidism.

TCR beta CDR3 regions were amplified from RNA transcripts. The TCR CDR3 was amplified in a first-round RT-PCR using the HTBI primer set. One entry per CDR3 protein results from TCRdb running MiXCR on the multiplex PCR reads. Of some 300,000 distinct CDR3 sequences listed, less than 20% are singletons. This clonotype has more than one count but fewer than ten. Its specificity is unknown. The CDR3 spans 15 residues. Per the germline V gene, CDR1 is MDHEN and CDR2 is SYDVKM. V lost 3 bases and J 3 bases, leaving 14 bases between the germline ends. The source material was blood. This chain links TRBV28 with TRBJ2-5, with D tentatively TRBD1 or TRBD2 (6 bases each). The receptor's source is a man aged 50-59 years with Graves' ophthalmopathy. The chain's CDR3 is CASSFLRGDKETQYF. The DNA of the CDR3 is TGTGCCAGCAGTTTTCTGAGGGGGGATAAAGAGACCCAGTACTTC.